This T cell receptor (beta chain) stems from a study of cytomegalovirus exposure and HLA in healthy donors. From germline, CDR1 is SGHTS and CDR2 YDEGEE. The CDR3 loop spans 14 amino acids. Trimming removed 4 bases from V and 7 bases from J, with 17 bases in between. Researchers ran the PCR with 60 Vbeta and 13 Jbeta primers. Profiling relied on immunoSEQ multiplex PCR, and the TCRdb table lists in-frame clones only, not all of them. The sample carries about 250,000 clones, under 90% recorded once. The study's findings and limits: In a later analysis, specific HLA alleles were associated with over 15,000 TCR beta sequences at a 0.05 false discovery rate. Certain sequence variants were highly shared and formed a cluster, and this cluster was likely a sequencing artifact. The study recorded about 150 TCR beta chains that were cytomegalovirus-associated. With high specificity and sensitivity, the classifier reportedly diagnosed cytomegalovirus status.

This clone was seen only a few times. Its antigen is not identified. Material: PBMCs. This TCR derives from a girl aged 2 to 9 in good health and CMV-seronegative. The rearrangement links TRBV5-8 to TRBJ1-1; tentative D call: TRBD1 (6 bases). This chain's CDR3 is CASSLRGLQGEAFF. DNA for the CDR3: TGTGCCAGCAGCCTACGGGGCCTACAGGGTGAAGCTTTCTTT. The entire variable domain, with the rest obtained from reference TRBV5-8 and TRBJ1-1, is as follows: EAGVTQSPTHLIKTRGQQATLRCSPISGHTSVYWYQQALGLGLQFLLWYDEGEERNRGNFPPRFSGRQFPNYSSELNVNALELEDSALYLCASSLRGLQGEAFFGQGTRLTVV.